This T cell receptor (beta chain) was captured in a study of OX40 agonist ivuxolimab in advanced cancers. Study in general: Partial responses were achieved by three patients, one with hepatocellular carcinoma and two with cutaneous melanoma. Study results and caveats: It was not determined which antigens were specifically recognized by the peripheral T cells that had undergone clonal expansion. CD8+ T cells averaged more expanded clones than CD4+. Low normalized T-cell clonal expansion also characterized some of the nonresponders.

Assay: immunoSEQ multiplex PCR; the TCRdb copy retains only in-frame clones and omits some. This sample yields approximately 78,000 clones, of which roughly 83% are seen a single time; under 7.5% belongs to the top ten. With regard to this clone: Antigen specificity is unknown.

The sequences come from CD4+ or CD8+ T cells sorted from blood, collected in a trial of the OX40 agonist ivuxolimab. The receptor was isolated from an adult with an advanced solid tumor such as melanoma, head and neck, liver or kidney cancer.

The DNA of the CDR3 is TGTGCCAGCAGCCCCTACCGACAGACACACACTGAAGCTTTCTTT. Translated, it gives CASSPYRQTHTEAFF. V and J are TRBV7-8 and TRBJ1-1; tentatively, D is TRBD1 (5 bases). Per germline, CDR1 SGHVS and CDR2 FQNEAQ. V lost 5 bases to trimming and J lost 3 bases, with 16 bases between them. This CDR3 has 15 residues.